This T cell receptor beta chain was found in a study of shared clonotypes between healthy human individuals. Trimming removed 3 bases from V and 0 bases from J; junction bases left unmatched: 12. This CDR3 has 20 amino acids. In germline, CDR1 is MDHEN, CDR2 SYDVKM. Repertoires were generated with immunoSEQ multiplex PCR, while TCRdb's copy carries only in-frame clones and drops some. The sample carries over 2 million clones, just under 95% recorded once. A remark on this clone: Antigen unknown.

Findings of the study overall: Against clonotypes common to all four donors, non-shared ones had lower generation probabilities. Naive CD4 clonotypes overlapped across a few donors at around 4.8%.

The chain employs TRBV28 and TRBJ2-3; 13 bases agree with TRBD2. This receptor was taken from a man aged 18 to 35 in good health. Some clones in this sample may be carry-over from other donors' samples. The sample taken for sequencing was naive CD4+ T cells from PBMCs. Subset noted: CD45RA+ positively selected. The CDR3 coding sequence is TGTGCCAGCAGTTTCATAACTAGCGGGAGGGGGGGGACTAGCACAGATACGCAGTATTTT. Its translation: CASSFITSGRGGTSTDTQYF.